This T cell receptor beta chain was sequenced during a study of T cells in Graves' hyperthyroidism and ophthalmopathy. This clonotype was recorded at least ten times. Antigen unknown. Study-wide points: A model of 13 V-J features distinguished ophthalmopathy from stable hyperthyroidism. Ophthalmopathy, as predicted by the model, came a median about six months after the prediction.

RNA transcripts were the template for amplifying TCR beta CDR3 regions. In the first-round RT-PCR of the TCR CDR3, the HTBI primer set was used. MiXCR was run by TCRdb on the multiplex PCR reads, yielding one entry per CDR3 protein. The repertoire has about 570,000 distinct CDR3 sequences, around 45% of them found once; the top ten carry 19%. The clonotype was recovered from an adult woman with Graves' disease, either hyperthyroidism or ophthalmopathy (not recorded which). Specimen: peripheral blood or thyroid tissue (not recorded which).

The DNA of the CDR3 is TGCGCCAGCAGCCACGAGGGACAGGGGTACTCCTACGAGCAGTACTTC. Translating gives CASSHEGQGYSYEQYF. This sequence joins TRBV4-1 and TRBJ2-7; 10 bases agree with TRBD1. The V gene end was trimmed by 3 bases and the J gene end by 0 bases; junction bases not matched to a gene: 5. The CDR3 is 16 residues long. Germline lookup yields CDR1 MGHRA and CDR2 YSYEKL.